Detailed here is one T cell receptor beta chain. The sample belongs to a study of blood T cell repertoires in COVID-19. Overall study: The study drew acute and convalescent COVID-19 samples from the United States, Italy and Spain.

Per the authors' pipeline: Estimates of nucleated cell counts were drawn from the amplification of reference gene primers. Repertoires were generated with immunoSEQ multiplex PCR, while TCRdb's copy carries only in-frame clones and drops some. The V and J calls and clone size were taken over from that table, and D and trimming were inferred from the DNA. The sample carries approximately 120,000 clones, roughly 87% recorded once. Trimming cost V 5 bases and J 1 base, with 11 bases left between them. Germline CDR1 LGHNT, CDR2 FRNRAP. The CDR3 is made up of 14 amino acids. Sequencing was carried out using PBMCs or T cells enriched from blood (not recorded which). The V gene is TRBV12-5, the J gene TRBJ1-1; no clear D. The receptor's source is a man aged 30 to 45 who had recovered from COVID-19. CDR3: CASGPAVSNTEAFF. The CDR3 coding sequence is TGTGCTAGTGGTCCCGCGGTTTCGAACACTGAAGCTTTCTTT.